This T cell receptor beta chain emerged from a study of OX40 agonist ivuxolimab in advanced cancers. Worth noting for this clone: Its antigen remains unidentified.

Libraries were prepared by immunoSEQ multiplex PCR; TCRdb keeps only in-frame clonotypes and omits some of them. The table records around 60,000 clones, 87% of them present only once. The CDR3 spans 15 residues. Trimming took off 0 bases at V and 2 bases at J, with 11 bases between the two ends. Germline V gene data show CDR1 as GTSNPN and CDR2 as SVGIG (reference sequence). Study-level points and caveats: By week 6 at 0.1 to 3.0 mg/kg, blood CD4+ and CD8+ T cells had expanded clonally.

This TCR was recovered from an adult with an advanced solid tumor such as melanoma, head and neck, liver or kidney cancer. The input for sequencing was CD4+ or CD8+ T cells sorted from blood, taken in a trial of the OX40 agonist ivuxolimab. The gene calls are TRBV30 and TRBJ2-1, with D maybe TRBD2 (6 bases). The CDR3 nucleotides read TGTGCCTGGAGTGTACTAGGAGGGACCTACAATGAGCAGTTCTTC. Protein: CAWSVLGGTYNEQFF.